The T cell receptor (beta chain) described here comes from a study of shared clonotypes between healthy human individuals. Clones were read by immunoSEQ multiplex PCR, and TCRdb kept only the in-frame ones, dropping some. The repertoire holds over a million clones, with around 82% as singletons. Study-level results: Donors were few, which limited the genetic and exposure-history diversity represented.

Regarding this clone: Its matching antigen is unknown.

The source of this sequence is a man younger than 35 in good health. Some clones in this sample may be carry-over from other donors' samples. Material for sequencing was memory CD4+ T cells from PBMCs. Noted subset: CD45RA-negative fraction.

DNA of the CDR3: TGTGCCAGCAGCCTGGGACTAGCGGGAGGTCTGGGTGAGCAGTTCTTC. Amino acid sequence: CASSLGLAGGLGEQFF. The J gene is TRBJ2-1, the V gene TRBV7-9; 15 bases line up with TRBD2. The CDR3 extends over 16 amino acids. Germline assignment: CDR1 SEHNR and CDR2 FQNEAQ (reference sequence). V lost 5 bases to trimming and J lost 9 bases; unmatched junction nucleotides: 8.